The next 19 T cell receptor beta chains were all read from a single sample in a study of T-cell reconstitution after alpha-beta-depleted transplantation in children. Preparation of the TCRbeta library used unique molecular identifiers. TCRdb recomputed calls from the PCR reads with MiXCR, one row per CDR3 protein. The top ten hold roughly 2% of the sample, which has 490,000 or so distinct CDR3 sequences, roughly a tenth seen once. The sample was PBMCs, taken before TCRalphabeta/CD19-depleted stem cell transplant. Every receptor here comes from a child aged 2 to 10 with inherited bone marrow failure, due to receive a stem cell transplant.

This clonotype has ten or more counts. The J gene is TRBJ2-3, the V gene TRBV28; tentative D call: TRBD2 (6 bases). The CDR3 covers 14 residues. Trimming pared 4 bases from V and 1 base from J, leaving 9 bases between. From germline, CDR1 is MDHEN and CDR2 SYDVKM. The CDR3 DNA sequence: TGTGCCAGCAGTTCTGGCGGGGGCACAGATACGCAGTATTTT. Translated: CASSSGGGTDTQYF.

The sample holds many counts of this clonotype. This sequence joins TRBV3-1 and TRBJ2-1; TRBD2 matches 9 bases. The trim removed 0 bases at V and 5 bases at J, leaving 11 bases unmatched. Germline CDR1 and CDR2: LGHDT and YNNKEL (reference sequence). This CDR3 comprises 18 residues. The CDR3 sequence is CASSQDVTGASGNNEQFF. The CDR3, as DNA: TGTGCCAGCAGCCAAGATGTTACCGGGGCTAGCGGGAACAATGAGCAGTTCTTC.

The sample holds many counts of this clonotype. The chain combines TRBV29-1 with TRBJ2-6; D not resolved. Germline values: CDR1 SQVTM, CDR2 ANQGSEA. V lost 4 bases to trimming and J lost 1 base, with 5 bases between them. The CDR3 has 13 amino acids. The CDR3 reads CSVVDSGANVLTF. CDR3 bases: TGCAGCGTTGTGGATTCTGGGGCCAACGTCCTGACTTTC. The whole variable domain, remainder taken from reference TRBV29-1 and TRBJ2-6, is SAVISQKPSRDICQRGTSLTIQCQVDSQVTMMFWYRQQPGQSLTLIATANQGSEATYESGFVIDKFPISRPNLTFSTLTVSNMSPEDSSIYLCSVVDSGANVLTFGAGSRLTVL.

This clonotype has at least ten counts. CDR3 protein: CASSSRTSGRYWELFF. Here the CDR3 DNA reads TGTGCCAGCAGCTCGCGGACTAGCGGGAGGTACTGGGAGCTGTTTTTT. This chain uses TRBV7-2 with TRBJ2-2, with TRBD2 matching over 14 bases. The V gene's germline CDR1 is SGHTA and CDR2 FQGNSA. The CDR3 has 16 residues. The V gene end was trimmed by 4 bases and the J gene end by 9 bases; junction bases not matched to a gene: 7.

About this clonotype: A single base separates this from a much larger clone, so it may be a read error. Given the absence of the conserved phenylalanine or tryptophan at the CDR3 end, a read error is likely. V usage is TRBV11-2 and J usage is TRBJ2-3; D unresolved. The CDR3 sequence is 14 residues long. The germline gives CDR1 SGHAT, CDR2 FQNNGV. The V end lost 0 bases, the J end lost 3 bases, and 7 bases lay between the germline ends. CDR3 protein: CASSLDIGTDTQYS. CDR3 DNA: TGTGCCAGCAGCTTAGATATAGGGACAGATACGCAGTATTCT.

This clonotype was counted at least ten times. The genes are TRBV14 and TRBJ2-1; no definite D call. The V gene lost 4 bases and the J gene lost 0 bases, with 10 bases spanning the gap. The CDR3 contains 15 residues. In germline, CDR1 is SGHDN, CDR2 FVKESK. CDR3 sequence: CASSPDQSSYNEQFF. CDR3 DNA sequence: TGTGCCAGCAGCCCGGACCAGAGCTCCTACAATGAGCAGTTCTTC.

This clonotype was found many times. V and J are TRBV7-2 and TRBJ2-7, with D tentatively TRBD2 (6 bases). Germline CDR1 reads SGHTA; CDR2 reads FQGNSA. The CDR3 totals 14 residues. The ends were cut back, 2 bases at V and 2 bases at J, with 10 bases in the middle. The CDR3 spells CASSLTGGAYEQYF. The CDR3 DNA reads as TGTGCCAGCAGCTTAACAGGAGGGGCCTACGAGCAGTACTTC. The entire variable domain, with the rest obtained from reference TRBV7-2 and TRBJ2-7, is as follows: GAGVSQSPSNKVTEKGKDVELRCDPISGHTALYWYRQSLGQGLEFLIYFQGNSAPDKSGLPSDRFSAERTGGSVSTLTIQRTQQEDSAVYLCASSLTGGAYEQYFGPGTRLTVT.

This clonotype appeared many times. This chain links TRBV4-3 with TRBJ2-2; the D call may be TRBD1 or TRBD2 (6 bases each). Trimming left V 5 bases short and J 4 bases short, with 17 bases between. Germline assignment: CDR1 LGHNA and CDR2 YSLEER. This CDR3 comprises 16 residues. The DNA for the CDR3 is TGCGCCAGCAGCTGGCGAGGGGGGAAAGGCACCGGGGAGCTGTTTTTT. It specifies CASSWRGGKGTGELFF.

A few counts support this clonotype. The rearrangement uses TRBV12-3 or TRBV12-4 and TRBJ2-6, with 11 bases aligning to TRBD1. The CDR3 spans 17 residues. Trimming at V came to 1 base and at J to 2 bases, leaving 1 base not matched to a gene. CDR3 nucleotide sequence: TGTGCCAGCAGTTTAGGGACAGGGGGCGCTGGGGCCAACGTCCTGACTTTC. Amino acid sequence: CASSLGTGGAGANVLTF.

This clonotype came up a few times. The rearrangement links TRBV15 to TRBJ2-5, with D hard to call. Germline CDR1 reads LNHNV; CDR2 reads YYDKDF (reference sequence). This CDR3 spans 14 amino acids. V was pared by 1 base and J by 0 bases, with 6 bases between. The DNA of the CDR3 is TGTGCCACCAGCAGAGGTAACGACCAAGAGACCCAGTACTTC. Its protein is CATSRGNDQETQYF. Filled out from reference TRBV15 and TRBJ2-5, the complete variable domain reads DAMVIQNPRYQVTQFGKPVTLSCSQTLNHNVMYWYQQKSSQAPKLLFHYYDKDFNNEADTPDNFQSRRPNTSFCFLDIRSPGLGDTAMYLCATSRGNDQETQYFGPGTRLLVL.

This clonotype was seen repeatedly, ten times or more. This chain links TRBV20-1 with TRBJ2-7; TRBD2 is a possible D gene (6 bases). The CDR3 is 12 residues long. The V gene lost 5 bases and the J gene lost 5 bases, with 13 bases spanning the gap. CDR1 DFQATT and CDR2 SNEGSKA come from the germline V gene (reference sequence). CDR3 amino acids: CSASGRRNEQYF. The CDR3 DNA follows: TGCAGTGCTTCTGGGAGGCGGAACGAGCAGTACTTC.

This clonotype was seen at least ten times. The chain combines TRBV12-3 or TRBV12-4 with TRBJ2-5; the D gene is possibly TRBD2 (5 bases). The CDR3 spans 13 residues. V lost 1 base to trimming and J lost 9 bases, with 12 bases between them. The CDR3, as DNA: TGTGCCAGCAGTTTAGATGACTACCGGGCCCAGTACTTC. Protein product: CASSLDDYRAQYF.

This clonotype was seen many times. The chain has TRBV14 and TRBJ2-1, with TRBD2 matching 7 bases. The V and J ends lost 6 bases and 4 bases, in that order; junction bases with no gene match: 12. CDR1 and CDR2 (germline): SGHDN, FVKESK. This CDR3 is built from 16 residues. The DNA for the CDR3 is TGTGCCAGCAGGCCCCACGGAGCGGGAAAGTACAATGAGCAGTTCTTC. Protein sequence: CASRPHGAGKYNEQFF.

Many counts were recorded for this clonotype. The V gene is TRBV28, the J gene TRBJ2-1; 9 bases map to TRBD1. The V and J ends lost 5 bases and 5 bases, in that order; junction bases with no gene match: 10. The CDR3 covers 16 residues. The germline V gene encodes CDR1 MDHEN and CDR2 SYDVKM. The DNA of the CDR3 is TGTGCCAGCAGTCAATACAGGGGGCTAGCGCACAATGAGCAGTTCTTC. This codes for CASSQYRGLAHNEQFF.

The table lists this clonotype with many counts. The chain couples TRBV7-9 to TRBJ2-5; D perhaps matches TRBD2 (6 bases). CDR1 is SEHNR and CDR2 is FQNEAQ in the germline V gene (reference sequence). V lost 5 bases and J lost 2, with 9 bases in between. CDR3 size: 13 residues. The CDR3 nucleotides are TGTGCCAGCAGCCCCCGGGAGCAAGAGACCCAGTACTTC. Encoded protein: CASSPREQETQYF.

At least ten counts were recorded for this clonotype. This chain's CDR3 is CASSFPASGSTDTQYF. CDR3 DNA: TGCGCCAGCAGCTTCCCGGCTAGCGGGAGCACAGATACGCAGTATTTT. This chain joins TRBV5-1 and TRBJ2-3; 8 bases are a match to TRBD2. CDR3 length: 16 amino acids. Trimming took 2 bases from V and 0 from J; bases not matched to a gene: 5. Germline CDR1 SGHRS, CDR2 YFSETQ.

There are many counts of this clonotype. The rearrangement joins TRBV27 to TRBJ1-2; perhaps TRBD1 as D (6 bases). Deletions cut 3 bases from V and 4 bases from J, with 15 bases between. CDR1 is MNHEY, CDR2 SMNVEV, per germline (reference sequence). The CDR3 covers 15 residues. The CDR3: CASSLSRGAVYGYTF. The DNA for the CDR3 is TGTGCCAGCAGTTTGTCTAGGGGGGCGGTCTATGGCTACACCTTC.

The table lists this clonotype with many counts. The J gene is TRBJ2-1, the V gene TRBV29-1, with a tentative D call TRBD2 (5 bases). Per the germline V gene, CDR1 is SQVTM and CDR2 is ANQGSEA. The CDR3 has 15 residues. Trimming pared 4 bases from V and 0 bases from J, leaving 13 bases between. The CDR3, as DNA: TGCAGCGTTGCTCCGGGATGGGGCTCCTACAATGAGCAGTTCTTC. Its protein product is CSVAPGWGSYNEQFF.

In this sample, this clonotype turned up many times. The chain joins TRBV12-3 or TRBV12-4 to TRBJ2-1, with 11 bases that match TRBD2. V lost 0 bases, J lost 9 bases, and 7 bases stayed unmatched. This CDR3 comprises 16 residues. The CDR3 protein is CASSLARLAGWVEQFF. CDR3 coding DNA: TGTGCCAGCAGTTTAGCTAGACTAGCGGGGTGGGTTGAGCAGTTCTTC.